The TCR beta chain under discussion was sequenced for a study of cytomegalovirus exposure and HLA in healthy donors. Overall study findings and caveats: Cytomegalovirus status, reportedly, was diagnosed with high specificity and sensitivity by the classifier. Researchers reported in a later analysis that a missense DCLRE1C variant was tied to TCR beta V- and J-gene trimming.

Those who donated were healthy bone marrow donors. 13 Jbeta primers and 60 Vbeta primers were used for the PCR. Libraries were prepared by immunoSEQ multiplex PCR; TCRdb keeps only in-frame clonotypes and omits some of them. The table lists about 130,000 clones, 60% to 85% of them singletons. In its sample, this clone was seen a few times. What it binds is unknown. V lost 4 bases and J lost 8; bases outside the gene matches: 8. CDR3 size: 14 residues. Germline CDR1 and CDR2: SGHVS and FQNEAQ. The V and J genes are TRBV7-8 and TRBJ1-1, with TRBD1 identical over 9 bases. The clonotype comes from a woman aged 40-49 years in good health and CMV-seronegative. The sequenced sample consisted of PBMCs. The CDR3 DNA sequence: TGTGCCAGCAGCTACTTAGACAGGGGGGTCGAAGCTTTCTTT. Translating it yields CASSYLDRGVEAFF.